This T cell receptor (beta chain) emerged from a study of control samples from healthy donors and cancer patients. The method was immunoSEQ multiplex PCR; TCRdb's version includes in-frame clones alone and lacks a portion of them. The sample lists approximately 160,000 clones; about 94% were seen once. This CDR3 spans 15 amino acids. Germline loops: CDR1 MNHEY, CDR2 SVGAGI. Trimming took off 2 bases at V and 2 bases at J, with 13 bases between the two ends. The clonotype was recovered from a woman in her twenties or thirties in good health. Input material: blood. The chain joins TRBV6-5 to TRBJ2-7; a weak D match, TRBD2 (5 bases). In DNA, the CDR3 is TGTGCCAGCAGTTACGACGGAGGAGATACCTACGAGCAGTACTTC. Translating gives CASSYDGGDTYEQYF.